This T cell receptor beta chain came from a study of blood T cell repertoires in COVID-19. Overall study: Acute and convalescent COVID-19 samples came from the United States, Italy and Spain. Sources were T cells, B-cell-depleted T cells, or PBMCs; the material itself was cDNA or gDNA.

As processed by the authors: Quantification of nucleated cells was approximated via reference gene primer amplification. The data were produced by immunoSEQ multiplex PCR, yet TCRdb's version contains in-frame clones alone and is incomplete. V and J calls and clone size are those listed in that table; D and trimming were worked out from the DNA. This sample has roughly 50,000 clones, with just under 80% found just once. The receptor comes from a human donor with active or convalescent COVID-19. The donor label of this sample is uncertain. The sample taken for sequencing was peripheral blood.

The CDR3 spells CASNLGQPNQPQHF. The DNA for the CDR3 is TGTGCCAGCAACTTAGGACAGCCCAATCAGCCCCAGCATTTT. The chain has TRBV28 and TRBJ1-5; TRBD1 might be the D (6 bases). V lost 7 bases and J lost 3, with 13 bases in between. Germline CDR1 reads MDHEN; CDR2 reads SYDVKM. This CDR3 region has 14 residues.